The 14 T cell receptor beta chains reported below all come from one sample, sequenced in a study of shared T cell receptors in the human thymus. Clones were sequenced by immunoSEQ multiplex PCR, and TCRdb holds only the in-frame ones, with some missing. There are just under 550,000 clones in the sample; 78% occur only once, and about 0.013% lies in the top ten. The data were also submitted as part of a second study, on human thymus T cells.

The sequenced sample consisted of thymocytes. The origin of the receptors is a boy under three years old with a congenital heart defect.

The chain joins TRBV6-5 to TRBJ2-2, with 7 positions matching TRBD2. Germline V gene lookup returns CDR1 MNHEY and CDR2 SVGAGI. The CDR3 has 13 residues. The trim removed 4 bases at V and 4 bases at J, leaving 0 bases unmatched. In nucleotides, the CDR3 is TGTGCCAGCAGTTCGGGAGGCACCGGGGAGCTGTTTTTT. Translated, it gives CASSSGGTGELFF.

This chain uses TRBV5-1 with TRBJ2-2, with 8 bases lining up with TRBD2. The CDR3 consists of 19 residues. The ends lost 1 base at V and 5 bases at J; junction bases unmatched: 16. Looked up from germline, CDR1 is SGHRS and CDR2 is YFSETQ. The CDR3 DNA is TGCGCCAGCAGCTTGACCCGTTCGGGCGGGAGGTCGAGTACCGGGGAGCTGTTTTTT. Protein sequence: CASSLTRSGGRSSTGELFF.

The CDR3 reads CASSERGRVADTQYF. CDR3 nucleotides: TGTGCCAGCAGCGAGAGGGGGAGGGTGGCAGATACGCAGTATTTT. This sequence joins TRBV7-8 and TRBJ2-3, with D tentatively TRBD2 (7 bases). There are 15 residues in the CDR3. Germline V CDR1 and CDR2: SGHVS, FQNEAQ. The ends were cut back, 5 bases at V and 4 bases at J, with 16 bases in the middle.

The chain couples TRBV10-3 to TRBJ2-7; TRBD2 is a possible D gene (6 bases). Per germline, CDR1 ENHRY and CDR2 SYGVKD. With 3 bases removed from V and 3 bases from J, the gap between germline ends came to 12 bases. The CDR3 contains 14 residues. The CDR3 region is CAISDRLEVYEQYF. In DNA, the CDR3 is TGTGCCATCAGTGACCGACTAGAGGTCTACGAGCAGTACTTC.

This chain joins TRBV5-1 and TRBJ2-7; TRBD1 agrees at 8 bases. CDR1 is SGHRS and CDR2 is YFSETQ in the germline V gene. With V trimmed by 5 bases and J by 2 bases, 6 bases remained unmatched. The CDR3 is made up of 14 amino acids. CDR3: CASRYDRGPYEQYF. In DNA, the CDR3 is TGCGCCAGCAGATACGACAGGGGCCCCTACGAGCAGTACTTC.

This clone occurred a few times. The CDR3 loop reads CASSLLAERYEQYF. The CDR3 nucleotides are TGTGCCAGCAGCCTCCTGGCGGAACGTTACGAGCAGTACTTC. The V call is TRBV7-2, the J call TRBJ2-7; D unclear. Trimming stripped 5 bases from V and 4 bases from J, with 15 bases between. The germline gives CDR1 SGHTA, CDR2 FQGNSA. The CDR3 is 14 amino acids.

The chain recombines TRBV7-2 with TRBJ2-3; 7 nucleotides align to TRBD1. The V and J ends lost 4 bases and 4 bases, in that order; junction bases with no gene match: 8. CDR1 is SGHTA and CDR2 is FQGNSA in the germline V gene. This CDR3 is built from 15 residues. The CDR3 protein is CASSSKPTGADTQYF. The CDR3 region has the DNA TGTGCCAGCAGCTCCAAACCCACAGGGGCAGATACGCAGTATTTT.

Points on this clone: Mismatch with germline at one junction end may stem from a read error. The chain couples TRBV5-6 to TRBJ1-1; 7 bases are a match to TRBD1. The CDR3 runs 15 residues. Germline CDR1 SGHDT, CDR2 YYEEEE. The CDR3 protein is CASRLDRILNTEAFF. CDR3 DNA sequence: TGTGCCAGCAGATTGGACAGGATCCTTAACACTGAAGCTTTCTTT.

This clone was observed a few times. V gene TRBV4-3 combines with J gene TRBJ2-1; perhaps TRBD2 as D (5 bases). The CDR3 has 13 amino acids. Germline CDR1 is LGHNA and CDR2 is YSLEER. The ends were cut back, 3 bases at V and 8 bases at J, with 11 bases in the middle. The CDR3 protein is CASSHPLRDEQFF. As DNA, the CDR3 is TGCGCCAGCAGCCATCCTTTGAGGGATGAGCAGTTCTTC.

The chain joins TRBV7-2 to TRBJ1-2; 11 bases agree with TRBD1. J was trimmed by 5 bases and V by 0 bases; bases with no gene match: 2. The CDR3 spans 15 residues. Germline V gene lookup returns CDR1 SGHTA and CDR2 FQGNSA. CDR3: CASSLAGTGGYGYTF. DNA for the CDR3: TGTGCCAGCAGCTTAGCGGGGACAGGGGGGTATGGCTACACCTTC.

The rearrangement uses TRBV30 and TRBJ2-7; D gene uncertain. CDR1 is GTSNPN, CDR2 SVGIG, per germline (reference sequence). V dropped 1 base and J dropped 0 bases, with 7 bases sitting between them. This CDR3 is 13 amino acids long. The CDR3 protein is CAWSAQISYEQYF. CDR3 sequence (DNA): TGTGCCTGGAGTGCTCAGATCTCCTACGAGCAGTACTTC.

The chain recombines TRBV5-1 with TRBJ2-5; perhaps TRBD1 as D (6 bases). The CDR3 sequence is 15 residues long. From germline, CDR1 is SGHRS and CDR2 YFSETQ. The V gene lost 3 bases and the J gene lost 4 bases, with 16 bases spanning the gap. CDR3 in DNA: TGCGCCAGCAGCTGGGGGCTAGGGGAACCAGAGACCCAGTACTTC. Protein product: CASSWGLGEPETQYF. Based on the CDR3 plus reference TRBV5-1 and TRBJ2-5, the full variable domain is KAGVTQTPRYLIKTRGQQVTLSCSPISGHRSVSWYQQTPGQGLQFLFEYFSETQRNKGNFPGRFSGRQFSNSRSEMNVSTLELGDSALYLCASSWGLGEPETQYFGPGTRLLVL.

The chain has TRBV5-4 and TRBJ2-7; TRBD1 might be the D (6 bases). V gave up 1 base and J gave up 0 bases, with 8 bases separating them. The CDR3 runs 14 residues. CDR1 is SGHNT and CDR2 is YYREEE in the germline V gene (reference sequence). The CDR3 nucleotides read TGTGCCAGCAGCTTGCAGGGGAGCTCCTACGAGCAGTACTTC. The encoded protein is CASSLQGSSYEQYF. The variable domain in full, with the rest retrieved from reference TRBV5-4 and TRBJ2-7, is ETGVTQSPTHLIKTRGQQVTLRCSSQSGHNTVSWYQQALGQGPQFIFQYYREEENGRGNFPPRFSGLQFPNYSSELNVNALELDDSALYLCASSLQGSSYEQYFGPGTRLTVT.

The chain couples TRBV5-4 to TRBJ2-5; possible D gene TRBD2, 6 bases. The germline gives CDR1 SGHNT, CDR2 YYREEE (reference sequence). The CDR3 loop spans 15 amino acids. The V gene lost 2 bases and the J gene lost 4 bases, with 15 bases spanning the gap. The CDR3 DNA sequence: TGTGCCAGCAGCTTTTACGGGGGACGGGGAGAGACCCAGTACTTC. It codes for CASSFYGGRGETQYF.